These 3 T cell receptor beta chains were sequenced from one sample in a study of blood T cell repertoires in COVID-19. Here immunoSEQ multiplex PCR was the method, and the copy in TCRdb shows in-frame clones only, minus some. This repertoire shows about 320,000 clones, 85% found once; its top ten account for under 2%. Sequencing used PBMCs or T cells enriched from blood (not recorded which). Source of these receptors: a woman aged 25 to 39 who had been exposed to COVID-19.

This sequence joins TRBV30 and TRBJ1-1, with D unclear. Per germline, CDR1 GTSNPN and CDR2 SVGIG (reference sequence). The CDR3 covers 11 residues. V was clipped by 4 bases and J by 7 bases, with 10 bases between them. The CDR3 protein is CAWISRIEAFF. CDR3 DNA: TGTGCCTGGATCTCGAGGATTGAAGCTTTCTTT.

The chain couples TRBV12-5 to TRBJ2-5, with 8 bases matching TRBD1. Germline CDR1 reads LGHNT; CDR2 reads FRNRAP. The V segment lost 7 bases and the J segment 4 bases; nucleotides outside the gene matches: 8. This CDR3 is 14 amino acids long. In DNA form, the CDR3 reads TGTGCTAGTGCGTCCCAGGGGGCCGGAGAGACCCAGTACTTC. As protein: CASASQGAGETQYF.

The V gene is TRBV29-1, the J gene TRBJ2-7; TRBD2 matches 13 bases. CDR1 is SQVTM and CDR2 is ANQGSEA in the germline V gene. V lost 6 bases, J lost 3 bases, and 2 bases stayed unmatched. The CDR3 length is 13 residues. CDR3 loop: CSVGTSGNYEQYF. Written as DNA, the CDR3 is TGCAGCGTCGGGACTAGCGGGAACTACGAGCAGTACTTC.